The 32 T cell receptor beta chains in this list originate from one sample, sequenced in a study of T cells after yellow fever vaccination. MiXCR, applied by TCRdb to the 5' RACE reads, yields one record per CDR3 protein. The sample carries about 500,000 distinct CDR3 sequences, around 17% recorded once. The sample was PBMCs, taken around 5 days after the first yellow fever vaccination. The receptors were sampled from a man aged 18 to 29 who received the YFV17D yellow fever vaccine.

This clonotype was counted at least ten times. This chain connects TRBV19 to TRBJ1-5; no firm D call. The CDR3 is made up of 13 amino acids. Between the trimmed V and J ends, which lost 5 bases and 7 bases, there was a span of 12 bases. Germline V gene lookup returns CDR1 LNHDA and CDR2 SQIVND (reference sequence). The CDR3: CASSDGVRQPQHF. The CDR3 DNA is TGTGCCAGTAGTGACGGGGTGAGACAGCCCCAGCATTTT.

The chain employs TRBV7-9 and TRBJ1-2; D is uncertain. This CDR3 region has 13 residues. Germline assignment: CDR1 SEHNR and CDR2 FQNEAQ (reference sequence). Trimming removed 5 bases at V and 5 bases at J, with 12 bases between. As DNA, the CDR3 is TGTGCCAGCAGCGAAACAAAGCCTTATGGCTACACCTTC. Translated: CASSETKPYGYTF.

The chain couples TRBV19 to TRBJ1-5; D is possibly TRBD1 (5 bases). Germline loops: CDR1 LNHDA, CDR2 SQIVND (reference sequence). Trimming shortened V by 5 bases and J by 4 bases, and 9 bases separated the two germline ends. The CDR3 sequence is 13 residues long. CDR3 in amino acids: CASSFPGNQPQHF. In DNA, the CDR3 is TGTGCCAGTAGTTTCCCAGGGAATCAGCCCCAGCATTTT.

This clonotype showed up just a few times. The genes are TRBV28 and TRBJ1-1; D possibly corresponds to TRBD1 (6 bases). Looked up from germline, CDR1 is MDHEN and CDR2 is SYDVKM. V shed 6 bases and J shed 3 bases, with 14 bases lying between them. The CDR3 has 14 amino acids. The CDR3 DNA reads TGTGCCAGCAGCTCGACCTCAGGGGACACTGAAGCTTTCTTT. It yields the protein CASSSTSGDTEAFF.

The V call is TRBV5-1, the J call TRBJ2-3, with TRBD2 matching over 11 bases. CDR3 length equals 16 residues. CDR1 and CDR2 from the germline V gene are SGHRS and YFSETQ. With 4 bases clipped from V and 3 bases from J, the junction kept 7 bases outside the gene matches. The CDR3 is CASSEALAGVTDTQYF. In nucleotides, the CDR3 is TGCGCCAGCAGCGAGGCACTAGCGGGGGTGACAGATACGCAGTATTTT.

This chain's CDR3 is CASTGETGANVLTF. In DNA form, the CDR3 reads TGTGCCAGCACGGGGGAGACAGGGGCCAACGTCCTGACTTTC. This chain connects TRBV13 to TRBJ2-6, with D possibly matching TRBD2 (6 bases). The V end was cut by 7 bases, the J end by 4 bases, with 11 bases between. The CDR3 is made up of 14 amino acids. CDR1 PRHDT and CDR2 FYEKMQ come from the germline V gene (reference sequence).

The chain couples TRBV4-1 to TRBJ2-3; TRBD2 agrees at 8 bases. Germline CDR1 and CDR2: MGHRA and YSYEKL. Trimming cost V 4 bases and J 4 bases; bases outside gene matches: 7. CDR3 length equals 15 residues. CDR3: CASSLRAGGPDTQYF. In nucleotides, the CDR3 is TGCGCCAGCAGCCTCCGTGCGGGGGGCCCAGATACGCAGTATTTT.

The CDR3 DNA reads TGTGCCAGCAGTCGGGACAGCCCTAACACTGAAGCTTTCTTT. The encoded protein is CASSRDSPNTEAFF. This chain uses TRBV6-1 with TRBJ1-1; 7 bases are shared with TRBD1. The CDR3 length is 14 residues. The germline CDR1 and CDR2 sequences are MNHNS and SASEGT. The ends lost 5 bases at V and 2 bases at J; junction bases unmatched: 5.

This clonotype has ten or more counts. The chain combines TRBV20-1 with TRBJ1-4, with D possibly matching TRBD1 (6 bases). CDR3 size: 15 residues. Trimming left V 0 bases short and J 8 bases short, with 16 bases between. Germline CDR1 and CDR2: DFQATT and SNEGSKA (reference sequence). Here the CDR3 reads CSARDWDKTPEKLFF. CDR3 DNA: TGCAGTGCTAGAGATTGGGACAAAACCCCAGAAAAACTGTTTTTT.

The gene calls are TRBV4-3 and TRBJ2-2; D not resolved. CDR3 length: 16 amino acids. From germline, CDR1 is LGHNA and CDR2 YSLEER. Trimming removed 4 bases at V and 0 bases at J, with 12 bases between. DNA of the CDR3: TGCGCCAGCAGCCTTCGACGTGACCCGAACACCGGGGAGCTGTTTTTT. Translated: CASSLRRDPNTGELFF.

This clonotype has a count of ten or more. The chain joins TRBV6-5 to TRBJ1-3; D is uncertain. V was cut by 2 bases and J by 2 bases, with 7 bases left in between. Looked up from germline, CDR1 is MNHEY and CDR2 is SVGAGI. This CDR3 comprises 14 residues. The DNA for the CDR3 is TGTGCCAGCAGTTACGTGCCAGCTGGAAACACCATATATTTT. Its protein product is CASSYVPAGNTIYF.

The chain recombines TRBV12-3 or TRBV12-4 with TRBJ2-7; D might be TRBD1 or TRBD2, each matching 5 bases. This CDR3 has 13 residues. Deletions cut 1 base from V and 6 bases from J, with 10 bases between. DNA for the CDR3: TGTGCCAGCAGTTTAGGGTCAGGGACCGAGCAGTACGTC. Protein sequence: CASSLGSGTEQYV.

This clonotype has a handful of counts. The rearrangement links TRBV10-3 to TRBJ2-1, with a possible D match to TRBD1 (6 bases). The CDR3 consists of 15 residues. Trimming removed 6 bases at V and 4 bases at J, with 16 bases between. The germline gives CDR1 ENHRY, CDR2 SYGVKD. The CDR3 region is CAIRAHGTKYNEQFF. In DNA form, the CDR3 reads TGTGCCATCAGAGCTCACGGGACAAAGTACAATGAGCAGTTCTTC.

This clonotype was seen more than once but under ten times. DNA of the CDR3: TGTGCCAGCAGCCAAGAGGAGGGGGCGGCTAACTATGGCTACACCTTC. This translates into CASSQEEGAANYGYTF. The chain links TRBV14 to TRBJ1-2, with 7 bases identical to TRBD1. Germline V lookup: CDR1 SGHDN, CDR2 FVKESK. The CDR3 is 16 amino acids. V was pared by 0 bases and J by 0 bases, with 4 bases of the junction left unmatched.

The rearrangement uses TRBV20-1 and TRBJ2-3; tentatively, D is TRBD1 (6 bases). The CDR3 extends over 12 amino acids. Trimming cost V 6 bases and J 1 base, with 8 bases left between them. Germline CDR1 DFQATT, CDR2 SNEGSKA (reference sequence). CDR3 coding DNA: TGCAGTGCGAGGACAGGCACAGATACGCAGTATTTT. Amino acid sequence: CSARTGTDTQYF.

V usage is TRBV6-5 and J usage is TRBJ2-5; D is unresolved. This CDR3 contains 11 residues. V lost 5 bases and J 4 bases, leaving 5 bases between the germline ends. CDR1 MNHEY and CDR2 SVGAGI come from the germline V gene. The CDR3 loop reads CASSALETQYF. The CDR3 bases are TGTGCCAGCAGTGCGCTAGAGACCCAGTACTTC.

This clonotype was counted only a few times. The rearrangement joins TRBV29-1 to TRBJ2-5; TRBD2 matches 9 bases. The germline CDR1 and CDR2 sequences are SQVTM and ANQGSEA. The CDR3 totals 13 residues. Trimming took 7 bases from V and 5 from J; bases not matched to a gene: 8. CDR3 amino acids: CSAVAGEAETQYF. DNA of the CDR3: TGCAGCGCAGTAGCGGGGGAGGCGGAGACCCAGTACTTC.

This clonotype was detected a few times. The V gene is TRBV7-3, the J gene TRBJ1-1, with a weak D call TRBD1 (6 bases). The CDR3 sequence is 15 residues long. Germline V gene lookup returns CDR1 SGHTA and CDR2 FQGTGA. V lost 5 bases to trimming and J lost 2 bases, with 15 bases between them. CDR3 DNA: TGTGCCAGCAGCGCCTCCGGGACACATAACACTGAAGCTTTCTTT. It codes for CASSASGTHNTEAFF.

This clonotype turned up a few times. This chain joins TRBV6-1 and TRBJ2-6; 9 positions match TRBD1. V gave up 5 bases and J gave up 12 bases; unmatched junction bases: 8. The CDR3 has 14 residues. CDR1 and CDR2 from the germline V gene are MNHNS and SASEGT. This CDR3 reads CASSPRDRDRVLTF. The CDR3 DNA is TGTGCCAGCAGTCCCCGGGACAGGGATCGCGTCCTGACTTTC.

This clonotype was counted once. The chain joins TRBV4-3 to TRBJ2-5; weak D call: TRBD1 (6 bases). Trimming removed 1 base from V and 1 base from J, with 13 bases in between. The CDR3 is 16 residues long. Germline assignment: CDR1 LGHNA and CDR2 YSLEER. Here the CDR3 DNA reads TGCGCCAGCAGCCAAGTAAACTACAGGGCCCAAGAGACCCAGTACTTC. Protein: CASSQVNYRAQETQYF.

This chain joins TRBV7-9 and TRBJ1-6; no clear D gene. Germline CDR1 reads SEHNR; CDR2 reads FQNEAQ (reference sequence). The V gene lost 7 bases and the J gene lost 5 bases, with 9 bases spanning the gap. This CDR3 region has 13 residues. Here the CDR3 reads CASTGRNNSPLHF. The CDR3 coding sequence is TGTGCCAGCACCGGTCGGAATAATTCACCCCTCCACTTT.

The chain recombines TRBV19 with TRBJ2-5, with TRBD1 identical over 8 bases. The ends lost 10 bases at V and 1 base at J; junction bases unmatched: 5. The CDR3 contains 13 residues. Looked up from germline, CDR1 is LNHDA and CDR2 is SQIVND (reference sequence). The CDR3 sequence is CATQGTGQETQYF. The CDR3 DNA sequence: TGTGCCACCCAGGGGACAGGCCAAGAGACCCAGTACTTC.

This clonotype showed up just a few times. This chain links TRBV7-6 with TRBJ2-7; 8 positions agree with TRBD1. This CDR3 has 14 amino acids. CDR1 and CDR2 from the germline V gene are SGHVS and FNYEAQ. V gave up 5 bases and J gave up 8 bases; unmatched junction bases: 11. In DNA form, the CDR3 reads TGTGCCAGCAGCCAGACAGGGGTAGCTTTGCAGCAGTACTTC. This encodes CASSQTGVALQQYF.

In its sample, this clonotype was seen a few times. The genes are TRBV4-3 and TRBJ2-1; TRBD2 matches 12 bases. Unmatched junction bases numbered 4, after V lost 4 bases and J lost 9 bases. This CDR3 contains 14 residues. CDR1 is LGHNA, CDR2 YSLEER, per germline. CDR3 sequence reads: CASSLGLAGPEQFF. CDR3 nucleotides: TGCGCCAGCAGCCTCGGACTAGCGGGGCCTGAGCAGTTCTTC.

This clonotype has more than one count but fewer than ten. The CDR3 is CASSLRGLSYGYTF. DNA of the CDR3: TGCGCCAGCAGCTTGAGGGGGCTAAGCTATGGCTACACCTTC. The gene calls are TRBV5-1 and TRBJ1-2, with TRBD1 matching over 7 bases. The CDR3 extends over 14 amino acids. CDR1 and CDR2 from the germline V gene are SGHRS and YFSETQ. The V segment lost 1 base and the J segment 4 bases; nucleotides outside the gene matches: 4.

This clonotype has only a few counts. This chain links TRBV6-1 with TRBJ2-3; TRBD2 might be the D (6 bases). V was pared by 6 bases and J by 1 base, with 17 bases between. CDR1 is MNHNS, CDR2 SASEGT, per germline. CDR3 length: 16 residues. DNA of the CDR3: TGTGCCAGCAGCCGGGTTTTGGGGGGTCGCACAGATACGCAGTATTTT. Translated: CASSRVLGGRTDTQYF.

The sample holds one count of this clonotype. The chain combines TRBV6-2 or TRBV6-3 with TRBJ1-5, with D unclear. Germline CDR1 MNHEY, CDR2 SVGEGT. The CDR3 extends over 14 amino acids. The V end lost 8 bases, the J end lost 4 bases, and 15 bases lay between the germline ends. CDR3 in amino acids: CASVTASQNQPQHF. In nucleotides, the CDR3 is TGTGCCAGCGTTACGGCATCACAGAATCAGCCCCAGCATTTT.

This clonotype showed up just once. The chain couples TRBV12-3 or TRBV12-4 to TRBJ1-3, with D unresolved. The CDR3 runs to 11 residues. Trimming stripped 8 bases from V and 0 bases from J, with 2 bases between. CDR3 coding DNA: TGTGCCAGCTGCTCTGGAAACACCATATATTTT. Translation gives CASCSGNTIYF.

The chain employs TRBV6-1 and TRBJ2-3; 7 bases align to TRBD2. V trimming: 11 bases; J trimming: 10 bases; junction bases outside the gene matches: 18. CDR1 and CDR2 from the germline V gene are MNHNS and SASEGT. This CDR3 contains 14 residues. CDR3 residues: CAGRGTGSSPAQYF. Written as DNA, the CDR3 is TGTGCCGGGAGGGGAACGGGGAGCTCTCCGGCGCAGTATTTT.

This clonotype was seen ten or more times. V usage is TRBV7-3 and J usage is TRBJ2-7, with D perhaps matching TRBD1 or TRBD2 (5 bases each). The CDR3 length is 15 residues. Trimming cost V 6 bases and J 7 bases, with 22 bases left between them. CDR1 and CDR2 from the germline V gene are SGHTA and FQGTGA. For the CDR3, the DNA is TGTGCCAGCAGGGAGTCTGGGACGAGAGGCGGAGAGCAGTACTTC. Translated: CASRESGTRGGEQYF.

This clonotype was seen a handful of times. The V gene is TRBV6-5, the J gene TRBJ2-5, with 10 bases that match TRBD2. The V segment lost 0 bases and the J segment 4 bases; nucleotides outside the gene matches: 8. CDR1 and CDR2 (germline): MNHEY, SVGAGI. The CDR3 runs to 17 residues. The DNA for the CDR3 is TGTGCCAGCAGTTACTCGATCCTAGCGGGGGCCACAGAGACCCAGTACTTC. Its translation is CASSYSILAGATETQYF.

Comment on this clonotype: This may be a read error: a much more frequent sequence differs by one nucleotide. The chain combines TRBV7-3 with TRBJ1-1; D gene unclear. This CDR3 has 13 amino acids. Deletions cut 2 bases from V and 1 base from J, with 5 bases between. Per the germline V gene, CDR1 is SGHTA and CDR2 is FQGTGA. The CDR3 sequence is CASSLPPNTEAFF. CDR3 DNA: TGTGCCAGCAGCTTACCACCGAACACTGAAGCTTTCTTT.